The 29 T cell receptor beta chains listed next were all sequenced from one sample in a study of molecular identifiers for immune sequencing clone quantification. MiXCR, run by TCRdb on the PCR reads, gives a single entry per CDR3 protein. The sample consists of 490,000 or so distinct CDR3 sequences, about 21% of them appearing once. Sequencing was done on a sample of naive CD8+ T cells from blood, with Jurkat cell RNA spiked in. Described subset: FACS-sorted CD8+CD4-CCR7+CD45RA+ naive T cells. Every receptor here comes from a human donor in good health. Some libraries in this study had Jurkat cell RNA spiked in.

This clonotype was observed many times. This chain links TRBV29-1 with TRBJ2-2; D is undetermined. In germline, CDR1 is SQVTM, CDR2 ANQGSEA. The CDR3 loop spans 15 amino acids. Trimming took 6 bases from V and 0 from J, leaving 14 bases between them. The CDR3 DNA is TGCAGCGTGATGCCTCACAGCCCGAACACCGGGGAGCTGTTTTTT. The encoded protein is CSVMPHSPNTGELFF.

This clonotype appeared a few times. The genes are TRBV27 and TRBJ1-4; D is unresolved. The V end was cut by 7 bases, the J end by 0 bases, with 9 bases between. CDR1 and CDR2 from the germline V gene are MNHEY and SMNVEV (reference sequence). The CDR3 runs to 14 residues. The CDR3 loop reads CASKIGSTNEKLFF. The DNA for the CDR3 is TGTGCCAGCAAGATAGGATCAACTAATGAAAAACTGTTTTTT.

For this clonotype: This clone may be a read error of a much larger clone one base away. The rearrangement uses TRBV20-1 and TRBJ2-3, with no clear D. The CDR3 sequence is 14 residues long. Germline V gives CDR1 DFQATT, CDR2 SNEGSKA (reference sequence). CDR3 in DNA: TGCAGTGCTAGTTCTGAGGATCGCACAGATGCGCAGTATTTT. Translating gives CSASSEDRTDAQYF.

On this clonotype itself: A much larger clonotype is one base distant, so this may be a read error. The chain recombines TRBV7-9 with TRBJ1-1, with D perhaps matching TRBD1 (5 bases). Germline CDR1 is SEHNR and CDR2 is FQNEAQ (reference sequence). Trimming took off 5 bases at V and 6 bases at J, with 22 bases between the two ends. The CDR3 runs 16 residues. CDR3 DNA: TGTGCCAGCAGCCTGGGGCCCGAGGGGCTTGGCGCTGAAGCTTTCTTT. Encoded protein: CASSLGPEGLGAEAFF.

This rearrangement joins TRBV11-2 to TRBJ2-7; D is unclear. CDR1 and CDR2 from the germline V gene are SGHAT and FQNNGV. V dropped 5 bases and J dropped 2 bases, with 10 bases sitting between them. This CDR3 is 13 amino acids long. The CDR3 bases are TGTGCCAGCAGCCCCGTGATGGCCTACGAGCAGTACTTC. This gives the protein CASSPVMAYEQYF.

This clonotype was counted only a few times. V gene TRBV20-1 combines with J gene TRBJ2-7, with D uncertain. Between the trimmed V and J ends, which lost 5 bases and 0 bases, there was a span of 14 bases. CDR1 and CDR2 (germline): DFQATT, SNEGSKA (reference sequence). This CDR3 region has 14 residues. This CDR3 reads CSALSESSSYEQYF. CDR3 coding DNA: TGCAGTGCTCTCAGCGAATCCAGCTCCTACGAGCAGTACTTC.

This clonotype was picked up many times. The rearrangement joins TRBV24-1 to TRBJ2-2; D is unclear. Germline-derived CDR1 and CDR2 are KGHDR and SFDVKD. V was trimmed by 3 bases and J by 3 bases, leaving 7 bases between them. The length of the CDR3 is 14 residues. CDR3 sequence: CATSDPDHTGELFF. The DNA of the CDR3 is TGTGCCACCAGTGATCCGGACCACACCGGGGAGCTGTTTTTT.

The table lists this clonotype with many counts. The chain uses TRBV20-1 and TRBJ1-5; no reliable D call. From germline, CDR1 is DFQATT and CDR2 SNEGSKA (reference sequence). This CDR3 spans 15 amino acids. The V and J ends lost 0 bases and 1 base respectively, with 10 bases between them. This chain's CDR3 is CSARDVGASNQPQHF. The CDR3 DNA reads as TGCAGTGCTAGAGACGTGGGTGCGAGCAATCAGCCCCAGCATTTT.

The chain uses TRBV10-3 and TRBJ2-5; 7 bases are shared with TRBD2. V gave up 0 bases and J gave up 1 base; unmatched junction bases: 5. The CDR3 contains 16 residues. The germline V gene has CDR1 ENHRY and CDR2 SYGVKD. The CDR3 DNA follows: TGTGCCATCAGTGAGTCAGGGCTAGCGGCCCAAGAGACCCAGTACTTC. Protein sequence: CAISESGLAAQETQYF.

The chain is built from TRBV10-3 and TRBJ2-2; 9 bases are a match to TRBD2. J gave up 5 bases and V 0 bases, and 10 bases lay outside the gene matches. The CDR3 runs to 18 residues. CDR1 is ENHRY, CDR2 SYGVKD, per germline. CDR3 DNA: TGTGCCATCAGTGAGTCCAAGCGGGAGGCCACGGGGACCGGGGAGCTGTTTTTT. Translation gives CAISESKREATGTGELFF.

The genes are TRBV18 and TRBJ2-7; 9 bases are shared with TRBD1. Germline V gene sequence: CDR1 KGHSH, CDR2 LQKENI. The CDR3 spans 11 residues. V shed 11 bases, J shed 6 bases, and the junction held 5 bases outside the gene matches. Here the CDR3 DNA reads TGTGCCGTACGACAGGGGGGCGAGCAGTACTTC. This sequence encodes CAVRQGGEQYF.

This clonotype occurred many times. The chain combines TRBV9 with TRBJ1-1, with D possibly TRBD1 on 5 matching bases. V shed 0 bases and J shed 4 bases, with 7 bases lying between them. Per germline, CDR1 SGDLS and CDR2 YYNGEE. The CDR3 runs 13 residues. The CDR3 loop is CASSVVGATEAFF. The CDR3 nucleotides read TGTGCCAGCAGCGTAGTTGGGGCCACTGAAGCTTTCTTT.

The genes are TRBV11-3 and TRBJ2-1; 9 bases are shared with TRBD2. Looked up from germline, CDR1 is SGHNT and CDR2 is YENEEA. The CDR3 sequence is 14 residues long. V was pared by 5 bases and J by 2 bases, with 1 base of the junction left unmatched. This CDR3 is CASSVAGAYNEQFF. CDR3 bases: TGTGCCAGCAGCGTAGCGGGAGCCTACAATGAGCAGTTCTTC.

This clonotype was picked up many times. V is TRBV28 and J is TRBJ2-7; 9 nucleotides align to TRBD1. This CDR3 contains 15 residues. The V segment lost 3 bases and the J segment 5 bases; nucleotides outside the gene matches: 8. The germline gives CDR1 MDHEN, CDR2 SYDVKM. Written as DNA, the CDR3 is TGTGCCAGCAGTTTCTCGTCCCGGGACAGGGACGAGCAGTACTTC. Translation: CASSFSSRDRDEQYF.

This clonotype was seen a handful of times. The chain couples TRBV9 to TRBJ2-6; D is unclear. Germline CDR1 reads SGDLS; CDR2 reads YYNGEE. V was clipped by 1 base and J by 3 bases, with 5 bases between them. This CDR3 region has 14 residues. CDR3 region: CASSVSNGANVLTF. DNA of the CDR3: TGTGCCAGCAGCGTATCGAATGGGGCCAACGTCCTGACTTTC. Supplemented by reference TRBV9 and TRBJ2-6, the full variable domain reads DSGVTQTPKHLITATGQRVTLRCSPRSGDLSVYWYQQSLDQGLQFLIQYYNGEERAKGNILERFSAQQFPDLHSELNLSSLELGDSALYFCASSVSNGANVLTFGAGSRLTVL.

In regard to this clonotype: One end of the junction varies from germline; a read error may be responsible. The CDR3 spells CAGSAFDQTQYF. CDR3 nucleotide sequence: TGTGCCGGCAGCGCCTTTGATCAGACCCAGTACTTC. The rearrangement joins TRBV13 to TRBJ2-5, with D hard to call. Looked up from germline, CDR1 is PRHDT and CDR2 is FYEKMQ (reference sequence). This CDR3 region has 12 residues.

This clonotype was seen only a few times. V is TRBV19 and J is TRBJ1-6, with D uncertain. V gave up 5 bases and J gave up 8 bases, with 7 bases separating them. This CDR3 is 12 amino acids long. CDR1 and CDR2 (germline): LNHDA, SQIVND (reference sequence). CDR3 loop: CASSPPDSPLHF. CDR3 coding DNA: TGTGCCAGTAGTCCCCCAGATTCACCCCTCCACTTT.

The chain employs TRBV27 and TRBJ2-5, with 7 bases lining up with TRBD2. The CDR3 spans 16 residues. J lost 5 bases, V lost 7 bases, and 16 bases had no gene match. From germline, CDR1 is MNHEY and CDR2 SMNVEV (reference sequence). CDR3 in DNA: TGTGCCAGCAAACCCCTAGGAGGCGGGAGTCATGAGACCCAGTACTTC. Its translation: CASKPLGGGSHETQYF.

The CDR3 is CASSDGRGSYNEQFF. The CDR3 bases are TGTGCCAGCAGTGACGGGCGGGGGTCCTACAATGAGCAGTTCTTC. This rearrangement joins TRBV2 to TRBJ2-1; 7 nucleotides align to TRBD2. The CDR3 is 15 residues long. V shed 3 bases, J shed 1 base, and the junction held 3 bases outside the gene matches. The germline gives CDR1 SNHLY, CDR2 FYNNEI.

A note on this clonotype: This may be a read error, as it is one base from a much larger clone. This rearrangement joins TRBV14 to TRBJ1-2; D gene uncertain. CDR1 and CDR2 from the germline V gene are SGHDN and FVKESK. The CDR3 totals 14 residues. In nucleotides, the CDR3 is TGTACCAGCAGCCAAGAACGAGGATTCTATGGCTACACCTTC. Encoded protein: CTSSQERGFYGYTF.

Many counts were recorded for this clonotype. The V call is TRBV20-1, the J call TRBJ1-5; 8 nucleotides match TRBD1. This CDR3 is built from 15 residues. Per germline, CDR1 DFQATT and CDR2 SNEGSKA (reference sequence). V lost 4 bases, J lost 0 bases, and 5 bases stayed unmatched. CDR3 bases: TGCAGTGCTAACTCGGACAGGGATAGCAATCAGCCCCAGCATTTT. Translated: CSANSDRDSNQPQHF.

The genes are TRBV4-1 and TRBJ2-7, with 7 bases lining up with TRBD1. V lost 0 bases, J lost 5 bases, and 16 bases stayed unmatched. Germline V gene data show CDR1 as MGHRA and CDR2 as YSYEKL. The CDR3 sequence is 18 residues long. CDR3 bases: TGCGCCAGCAGCCAAGATGCCTACAGGGGCAACAACAGGGACGAGCAGTACTTC. Translation: CASSQDAYRGNNRDEQYF.

This clonotype came up a few times. The V gene is TRBV3-2, the J gene TRBJ2-1. TRBV3-2 is recorded as a pseudogene. The CDR3 length is 14 residues. The CDR3 coding sequence is TGTGCCAGCAGCCAAGATTCTAACGACAATGAGCAGTTCTTC. This translates into CASSQDSNDNEQFF.

As regards this clonotype: A far larger clone is just one base off, so this is likely a read error. V and J are TRBV6-5 and TRBJ1-1; D is unclear. The CDR3 spans 11 residues. Germline V lookup: CDR1 MNHEY, CDR2 SVGAGI. The CDR3: CVSSYGSEAFF. Written as DNA, the CDR3 is TGTGTCAGCAGTTACGGGAGTGAAGCTTTCTTT.

The table lists this clonotype with many counts. For the CDR3, the DNA is TGTGCCAGCAGCTTTACCGGCCCAATGGAGTATTTT. As protein: CASSFTGPMEYF. The chain is built from TRBV7-9 and TRBJ2-3; D remains unclear. The CDR3 consists of 12 residues. Germline-derived CDR1 and CDR2 are SEHNR and FQNEAQ (reference sequence). Trimming removed 3 bases from V and 13 bases from J, with 14 bases in between.

This clonotype was seen repeatedly, ten times or more. The gene calls are TRBV5-4 and TRBJ1-1, with D uncertain. CDR3 length: 11 residues. V gave up 3 bases and J gave up 10 bases, with 10 bases separating them. Germline CDR1 reads SGHNT; CDR2 reads YYREEE (reference sequence). The CDR3 nucleotides read TGTGCCAGCAGCTCCCAAGACGTAGCTTTCTTT. Translation: CASSSQDVAFF. The whole variable domain, remainder taken from reference TRBV5-4 and TRBJ1-1, is ETGVTQSPTHLIKTRGQQVTLRCSSQSGHNTVSWYQQALGQGPQFIFQYYREEENGRGNFPPRFSGLQFPNYSSELNVNALELDDSALYLCASSSQDVAFFGQGTRLTVV.

This clonotype was observed a few times. The genes are TRBV9 and TRBJ2-5; possibly TRBD2 for D (6 bases). Trimming pared 0 bases from V and 5 bases from J, leaving 11 bases between. The CDR3 consists of 14 residues. Germline V CDR1 and CDR2: SGDLS, YYNGEE. CDR3 DNA sequence: TGTGCCAGCAGCGTAGATGGAGGGGTGGAGACCCAGTACTTC. It specifies CASSVDGGVETQYF.

In this sample, this clonotype turned up many times. The V and J genes are TRBV20-1 and TRBJ2-7; D is possibly TRBD2 (5 bases). CDR1 and CDR2 from the germline V gene are DFQATT and SNEGSKA (reference sequence). Trimming took 4 bases from V and 2 from J, leaving 9 bases between them. This CDR3 has 12 residues. The CDR3 loop is CSATLTTYEQYF. The CDR3 DNA reads as TGCAGTGCTACACTGACTACCTACGAGCAGTACTTC.

This clonotype has more than one count but fewer than ten. The chain recombines TRBV4-3 with TRBJ2-2; TRBD1 matches at 9 bases. Trimming took 0 bases from V and 0 from J; bases not matched to a gene: 8. Germline-derived CDR1 and CDR2 are LGHNA and YSLEER. CDR3 length equals 19 residues. The CDR3 coding sequence is TGCGCCAGCAGCCAAGATAGGGGACAGGGCGTCGCGAACACCGGGGAGCTGTTTTTT. Its translation is CASSQDRGQGVANTGELFF.